The 9 T cell receptor beta chains listed next were all sequenced from one sample in a study of prognosis after radiotherapy for stage I lung cancer. Starting from genomic DNA, TCR beta CDR3 was amplified through two-round multiplex PCR. Individual primers that were specific to each TRBV and TRBJ gene served in first-round PCR. TCRdb re-called the multiplex PCR reads with MiXCR, one entry per CDR3 protein. Among 13,000 or so distinct CDR3 sequences listed, about 59% were seen once. Sequences were derived from PBMCs, sampled before or after stereotactic body radiation therapy (not recorded which). Receptors were obtained from a donor aged 50 or older with non-small cell lung cancer.

This clonotype is judged medium-sized (0.01 to 0.1%). The chain links TRBV11-2 to TRBJ1-3, with D unclear. CDR1 is SGHAT and CDR2 is FQNNGV in the germline V gene. The CDR3 is 14 amino acids. V was clipped by 5 bases and J by 7 bases, with 15 bases between them. CDR3 sequence (DNA): TGTGCCAGCAGCCCTCAGGACCTCCGCAACACCATATATTTT. Translation: CASSPQDLRNTIYF.

This sequence joins TRBV20-1 and TRBJ2-2; 8 positions match TRBD2. CDR1 and CDR2 (germline): DFQATT, SNEGSKA (reference sequence). This CDR3 region has 14 residues. With 0 bases clipped from V and 7 bases from J, the junction kept 4 bases outside the gene matches. CDR3 coding DNA: TGCAGTGCTAGAGATGAGCGGGAGTACGGGGAGCTGTTTTTT. It codes for CSARDEREYGELFF.

By frequency in the sample, this clonotype is medium-sized. The chain is built from TRBV30 and TRBJ1-2, with 10 bases identical to TRBD1. CDR3 length: 15 amino acids. V dropped 3 bases and J dropped 5; count of bases not matched to a gene: 9. From germline, CDR1 is GTSNPN and CDR2 SVGIG (reference sequence). CDR3 nucleotides: TGTGCCTGGAGCCGACAGGGGGCGGGGGGTTATGGCTACACCTTC. It translates to CAWSRQGAGGYGYTF.

By sample share, this clonotype is medium-sized. This chain uses TRBV19 with TRBJ1-5; D ambiguous. V lost 1 base and J 1 base, leaving 5 bases between the germline ends. Germline V lookup: CDR1 LNHDA, CDR2 SQIVND (reference sequence). The CDR3 contains 14 residues. This CDR3 reads CASSIVWSNQPQHF. The CDR3 DNA reads as TGTGCCAGTAGTATAGTATGGAGCAATCAGCCCCAGCATTTT.

At least ten counts were recorded for this clonotype. The V and J genes are TRBV20-1 and TRBJ2-3, with D perhaps matching TRBD1 or TRBD2 (6 bases each). This CDR3 is 14 amino acids long. Germline values: CDR1 DFQATT, CDR2 SNEGSKA (reference sequence). Trimming stripped 0 bases from V and 4 bases from J, with 11 bases between. The CDR3 coding sequence is TGCAGTGCTAGAGAGGGGGGCTGGTCAGATACGCAGTATTTT. Translating gives CSAREGGWSDTQYF.

This clonotype ranks as medium-sized. This chain joins TRBV6-1 and TRBJ2-1; TRBD2 agrees at 11 bases. V dropped 6 bases and J dropped 7; count of bases not matched to a gene: 8. The CDR3 is made up of 15 amino acids. In germline, CDR1 is MNHNS, CDR2 SASEGT. CDR3 loop: CASSLGVAGGNEQFF. CDR3 bases: TGTGCCAGCAGCCTCGGGGTAGCGGGGGGGAATGAGCAGTTCTTC.

This chain uses TRBV30 with TRBJ2-3; no reliable D call. Trimming shortened V by 7 bases and J by 2 bases, and 13 bases separated the two germline ends. The germline gives CDR1 GTSNPN, CDR2 SVGIG (reference sequence). This CDR3 is built from 13 residues. CDR3 sequence: CALALANTDTQYF. CDR3 bases: TGTGCCTTGGCCCTGGCTAACACAGATACGCAGTATTTT.

This clonotype was detected only a few times. The chain joins TRBV19 to TRBJ2-1; D might be TRBD2 (5 bases). The V gene's germline CDR1 is LNHDA and CDR2 SQIVND (reference sequence). V gave up 7 bases and J gave up 8 bases, with 15 bases separating them. CDR3 length: 13 residues. The CDR3 region has the DNA TGTGCCAGTAATGCGGGTGTTTGGGATGAGCAGTTCTTC. Translating gives CASNAGVWDEQFF.

This clonotype rates as medium-sized (0.01 to 0.1%). CDR3 coding DNA: TGCAGTGCTAGGGTGATACTCTCCGGGACTACCTACGAGCAGTACTTC. It encodes CSARVILSGTTYEQYF. The V call is TRBV20-1, the J call TRBJ2-7; 7 bases align to TRBD2. The CDR3 contains 16 residues. V shed 3 bases, J shed 2 bases, and the junction held 13 bases outside the gene matches. CDR1 is DFQATT, CDR2 SNEGSKA, per germline (reference sequence).